This T cell receptor (beta chain) emerged from a study of blood T cell repertoires in COVID-19. The CDR3 runs 14 residues. V lost 8 bases and J lost 2; bases outside the gene matches: 4. The germline gives CDR1 MDHEN, CDR2 SYDVKM. Assay: immunoSEQ multiplex PCR; the TCRdb copy retains only in-frame clones and omits some. The sample contains approximately 68,000 clones, less than 90% of which appear only once. This clone was seen only once. The clonotype was recovered from a man aged 50-60 years with active COVID-19. Sequenced sample: peripheral blood. V gene TRBV28 combines with J gene TRBJ1-2, with 11 bases fitting TRBD1. This CDR3 reads CASGRDRGNYGYTF. CDR3 nucleotides: TGTGCCAGCGGACGGGACAGGGGGAACTATGGCTACACCTTC.